The T cell receptor (beta chain) under discussion was sequenced for a study of blood T cell repertoires in COVID-19. Study details: Both acute and convalescent COVID-19 samples were obtained from the United States, Italy and Spain.

Authors' data handling: Quantification of nucleated cells was approximated via reference gene primer amplification. Libraries were prepared by immunoSEQ multiplex PCR; TCRdb keeps only in-frame clonotypes and omits some of them. The V and J calls and clone size are taken from that table; D and trimming were inferred from the DNA. The sample has some 240,000 clones; roughly 83% are singletons. The CDR3 covers 17 residues. With V trimmed by 2 bases and J by 5 bases, 12 bases remained unmatched. Per germline, CDR1 KGHSH and CDR2 LQKENI. This receptor was taken from an elderly woman with acute or convalescent COVID-19. The genes are TRBV18 and TRBJ1-1; 9 nucleotides match TRBD1. Sequencing was done on a sample of peripheral blood. The CDR3 DNA reads TGTGCCAGCTCACCAACGGGGACAGGGACGGGTCGGACTGAAGCTTTCTTT. Translation: CASSPTGTGTGRTEAFF. Based on the CDR3 plus reference TRBV18 and TRBJ1-1, the full variable domain is NAGVMQNPRHLVRRRGQEARLRCSPMKGHSHVYWYRQLPEEGLKFMVYLQKENIIDESGMPKERFSAEFPKEGPSILRIQQVVRGDSAAYFCASSPTGTGTGRTEAFFGQGTRLTVV.